This entry describes one T cell receptor (beta chain). Its cognate antigen is unknown. Cultured CD4+ T-cell DNA underwent Oncomine TCR Beta short-read sequencing. In TCRdb, the PCR reads were re-called with MiXCR into one record per CDR3 protein. The sample carries 9,500 to 15,000 distinct CDR3 sequences, roughly half recorded once. The data belong to a study of vaccination and CD4 T cells after COVID-19. Treatment meaning: roughly ten-day PBMC culture with coronavirus spike peptide pools or control peptides (ViraFEST assay). With 10 to 11 days of culture completed, CD4+ T cells were isolated by negative selection. V lost 4 bases to trimming and J lost 5 bases; unmatched junction nucleotides: 8. Germline V gives CDR1 SQVTM, CDR2 ANQGSEA. This CDR3 comprises 14 residues.

V gene TRBV29-1 combines with J gene TRBJ2-5, with 9 bases fitting TRBD1. The source is a human donor with COVID-19. The input for sequencing was cultured CD4+ T cells from blood, taken after SARS-CoV-2 vaccination. The DNA of the CDR3 is TGCAGCGTTGCCCGGACAGGGGTCTGGGAGACCCAGTACTTC. Translating it yields CSVARTGVWETQYF.